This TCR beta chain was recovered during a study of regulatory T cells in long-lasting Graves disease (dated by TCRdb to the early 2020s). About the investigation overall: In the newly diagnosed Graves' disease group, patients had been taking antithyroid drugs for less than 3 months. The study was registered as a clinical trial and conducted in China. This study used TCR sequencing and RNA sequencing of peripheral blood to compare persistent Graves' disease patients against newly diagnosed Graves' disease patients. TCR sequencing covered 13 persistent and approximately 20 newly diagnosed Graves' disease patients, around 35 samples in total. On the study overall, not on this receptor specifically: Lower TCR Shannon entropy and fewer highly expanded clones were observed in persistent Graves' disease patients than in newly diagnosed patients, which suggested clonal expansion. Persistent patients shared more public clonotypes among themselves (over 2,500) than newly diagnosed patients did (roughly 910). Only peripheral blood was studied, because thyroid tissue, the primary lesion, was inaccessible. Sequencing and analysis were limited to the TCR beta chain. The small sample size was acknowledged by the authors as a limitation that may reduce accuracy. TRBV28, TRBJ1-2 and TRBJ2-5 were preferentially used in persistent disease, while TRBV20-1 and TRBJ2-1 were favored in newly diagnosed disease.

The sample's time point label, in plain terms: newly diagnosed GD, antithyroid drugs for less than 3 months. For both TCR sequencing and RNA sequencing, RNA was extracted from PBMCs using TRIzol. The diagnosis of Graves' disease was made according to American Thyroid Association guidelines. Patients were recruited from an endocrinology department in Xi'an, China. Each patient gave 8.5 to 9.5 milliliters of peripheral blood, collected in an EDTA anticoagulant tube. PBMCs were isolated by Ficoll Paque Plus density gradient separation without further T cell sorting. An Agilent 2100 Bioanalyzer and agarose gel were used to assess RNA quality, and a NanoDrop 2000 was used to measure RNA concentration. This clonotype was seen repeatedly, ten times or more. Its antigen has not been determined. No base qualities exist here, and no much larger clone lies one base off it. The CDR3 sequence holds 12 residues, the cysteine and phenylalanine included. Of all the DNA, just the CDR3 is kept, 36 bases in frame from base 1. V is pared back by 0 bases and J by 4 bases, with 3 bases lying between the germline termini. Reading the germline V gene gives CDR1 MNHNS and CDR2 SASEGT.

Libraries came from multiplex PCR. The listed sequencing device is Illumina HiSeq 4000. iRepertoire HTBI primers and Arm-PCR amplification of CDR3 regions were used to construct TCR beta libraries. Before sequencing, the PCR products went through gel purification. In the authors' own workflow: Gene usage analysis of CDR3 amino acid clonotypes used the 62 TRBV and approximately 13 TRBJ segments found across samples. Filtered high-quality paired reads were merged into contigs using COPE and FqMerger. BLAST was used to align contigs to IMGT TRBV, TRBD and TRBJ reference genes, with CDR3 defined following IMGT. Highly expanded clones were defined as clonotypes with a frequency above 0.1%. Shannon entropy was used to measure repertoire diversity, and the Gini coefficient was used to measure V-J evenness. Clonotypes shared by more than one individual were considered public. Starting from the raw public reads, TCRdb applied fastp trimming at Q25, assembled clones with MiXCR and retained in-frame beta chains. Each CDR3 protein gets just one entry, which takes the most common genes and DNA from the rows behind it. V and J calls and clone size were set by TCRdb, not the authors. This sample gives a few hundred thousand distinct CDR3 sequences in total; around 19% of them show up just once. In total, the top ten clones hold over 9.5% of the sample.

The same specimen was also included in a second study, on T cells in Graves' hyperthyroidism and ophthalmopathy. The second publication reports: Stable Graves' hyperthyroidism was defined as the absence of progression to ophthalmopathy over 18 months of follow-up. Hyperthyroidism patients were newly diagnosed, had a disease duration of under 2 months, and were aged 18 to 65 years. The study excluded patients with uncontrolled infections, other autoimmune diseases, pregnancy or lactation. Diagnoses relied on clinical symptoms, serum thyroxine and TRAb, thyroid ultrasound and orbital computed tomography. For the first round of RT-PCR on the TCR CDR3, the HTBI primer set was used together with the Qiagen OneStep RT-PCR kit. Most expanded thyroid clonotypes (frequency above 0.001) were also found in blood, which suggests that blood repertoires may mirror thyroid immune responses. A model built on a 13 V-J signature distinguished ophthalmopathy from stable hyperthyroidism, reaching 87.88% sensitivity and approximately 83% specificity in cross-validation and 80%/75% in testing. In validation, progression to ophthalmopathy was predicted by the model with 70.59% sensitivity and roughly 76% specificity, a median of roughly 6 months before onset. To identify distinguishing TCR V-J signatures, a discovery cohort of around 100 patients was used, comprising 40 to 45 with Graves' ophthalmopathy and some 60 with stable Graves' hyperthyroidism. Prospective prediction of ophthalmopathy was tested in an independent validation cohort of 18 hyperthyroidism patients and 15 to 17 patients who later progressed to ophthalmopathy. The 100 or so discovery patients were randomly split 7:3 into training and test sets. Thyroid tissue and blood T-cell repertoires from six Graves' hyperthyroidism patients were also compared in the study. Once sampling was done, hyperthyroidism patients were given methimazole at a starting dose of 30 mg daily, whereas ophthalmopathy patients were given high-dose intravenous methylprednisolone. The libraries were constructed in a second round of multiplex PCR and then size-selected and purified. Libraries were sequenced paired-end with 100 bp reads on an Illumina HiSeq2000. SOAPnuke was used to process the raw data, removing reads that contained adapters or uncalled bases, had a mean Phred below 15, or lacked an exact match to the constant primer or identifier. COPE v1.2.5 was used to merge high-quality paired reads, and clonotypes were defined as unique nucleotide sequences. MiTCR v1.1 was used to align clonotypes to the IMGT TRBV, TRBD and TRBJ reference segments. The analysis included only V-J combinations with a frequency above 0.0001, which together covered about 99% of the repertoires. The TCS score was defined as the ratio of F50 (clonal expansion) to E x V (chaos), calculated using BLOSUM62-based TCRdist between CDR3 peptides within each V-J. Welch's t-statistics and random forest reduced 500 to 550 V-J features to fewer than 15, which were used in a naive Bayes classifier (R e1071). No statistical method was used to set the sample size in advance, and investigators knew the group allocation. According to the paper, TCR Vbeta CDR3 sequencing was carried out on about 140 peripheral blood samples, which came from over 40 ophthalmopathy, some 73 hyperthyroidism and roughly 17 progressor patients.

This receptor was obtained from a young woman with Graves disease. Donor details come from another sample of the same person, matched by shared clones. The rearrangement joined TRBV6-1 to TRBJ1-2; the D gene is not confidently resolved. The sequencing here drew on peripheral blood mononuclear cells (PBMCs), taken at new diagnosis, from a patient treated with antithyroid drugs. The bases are TGTGCCAGCAGTGAAGCGATCTATGGCTACACCTTC. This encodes CASSEAIYGYTF.